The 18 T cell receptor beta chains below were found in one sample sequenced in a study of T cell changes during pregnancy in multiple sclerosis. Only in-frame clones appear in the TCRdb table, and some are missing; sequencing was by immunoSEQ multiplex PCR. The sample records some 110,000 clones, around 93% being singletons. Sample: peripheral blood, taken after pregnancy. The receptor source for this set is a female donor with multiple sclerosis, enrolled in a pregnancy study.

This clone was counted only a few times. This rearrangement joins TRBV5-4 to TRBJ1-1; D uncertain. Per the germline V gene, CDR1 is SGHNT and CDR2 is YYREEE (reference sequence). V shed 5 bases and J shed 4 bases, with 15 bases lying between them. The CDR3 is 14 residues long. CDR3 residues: CASRRLGGSTEAFF. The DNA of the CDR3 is TGTGCCAGCAGACGACTAGGAGGAAGCACTGAAGCTTTCTTT. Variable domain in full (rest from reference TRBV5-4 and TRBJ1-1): ETGVTQSPTHLIKTRGQQVTLRCSSQSGHNTVSWYQQALGQGPQFIFQYYREEENGRGNFPPRFSGLQFPNYSSELNVNALELDDSALYLCASRRLGGSTEAFFGQGTRLTVV.

This chain's CDR3 is CASNDRDRGYTQYF. The CDR3, as DNA: TGCGCCAGCAACGACCGGGACAGGGGATATACGCAGTATTTT. The chain has TRBV5-1 and TRBJ2-3; 10 bases fit TRBD1. J lost 7 bases, V lost 6 bases, and 8 bases had no gene match. CDR1 is SGHRS, CDR2 YFSETQ, per germline. CDR3 length: 14 residues.

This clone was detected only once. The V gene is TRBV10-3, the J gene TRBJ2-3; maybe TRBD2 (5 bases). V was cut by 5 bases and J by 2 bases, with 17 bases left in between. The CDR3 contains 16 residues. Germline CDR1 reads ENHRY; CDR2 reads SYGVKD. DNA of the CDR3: TGTGCCATCAGTTCCTCACTAGGGCTTTACACAGATACGCAGTATTTT. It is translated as CAISSSLGLYTDTQYF.

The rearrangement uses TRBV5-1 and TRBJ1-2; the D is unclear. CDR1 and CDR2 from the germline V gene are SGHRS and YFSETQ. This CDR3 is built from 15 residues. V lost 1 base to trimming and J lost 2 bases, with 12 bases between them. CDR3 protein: CASSLTVGGNYGYTF. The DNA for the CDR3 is TGCGCCAGCAGCTTGACGGTCGGCGGAAACTATGGCTACACCTTC.

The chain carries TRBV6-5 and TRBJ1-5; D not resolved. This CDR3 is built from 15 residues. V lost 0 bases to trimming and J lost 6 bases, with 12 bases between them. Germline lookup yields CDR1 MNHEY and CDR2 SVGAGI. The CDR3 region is CASSYSAGYGQPQHF. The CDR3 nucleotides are TGTGCCAGCAGTTACTCAGCGGGGTACGGTCAGCCCCAGCATTTT.

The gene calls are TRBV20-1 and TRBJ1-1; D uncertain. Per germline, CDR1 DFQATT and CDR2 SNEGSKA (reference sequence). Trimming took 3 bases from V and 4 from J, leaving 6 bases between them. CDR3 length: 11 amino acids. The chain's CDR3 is CSARWATEAFF. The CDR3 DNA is TGCAGTGCTAGGTGGGCCACTGAAGCTTTCTTT.

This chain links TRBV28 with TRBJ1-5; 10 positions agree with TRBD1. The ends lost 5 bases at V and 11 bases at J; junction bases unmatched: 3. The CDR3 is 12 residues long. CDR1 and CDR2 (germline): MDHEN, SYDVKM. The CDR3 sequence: CASSPGQGSQHF. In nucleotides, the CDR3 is TGTGCCAGCAGTCCGGGACAGGGGTCCCAGCATTTT.

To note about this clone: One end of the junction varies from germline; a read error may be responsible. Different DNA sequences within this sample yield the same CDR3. CDR3 sequence reads: CASSLAGQGTDTQYF. Written as DNA, the CDR3 is TGCGCCAGCAGCTTGGCGGGACAGGGGACAGATACACAGTATTTT. The chain has TRBV5-1 and TRBJ2-3; 10 bases are a match to TRBD1. CDR3 size: 15 residues. Germline assignment: CDR1 SGHRS and CDR2 YFSETQ.

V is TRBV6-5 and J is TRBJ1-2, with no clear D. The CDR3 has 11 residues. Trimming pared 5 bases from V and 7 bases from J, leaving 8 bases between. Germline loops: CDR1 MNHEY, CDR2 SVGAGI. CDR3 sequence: CASSAFGGYTF. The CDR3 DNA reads TGTGCCAGCAGTGCTTTCGGTGGCTACACCTTC.

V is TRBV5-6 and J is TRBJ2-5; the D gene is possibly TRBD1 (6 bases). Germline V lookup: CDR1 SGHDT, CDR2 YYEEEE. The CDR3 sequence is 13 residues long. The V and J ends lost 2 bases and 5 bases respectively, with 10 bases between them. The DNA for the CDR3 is TGTGCCAGCAGCTTTCCTAGGGGGGAGACCCAGTACTTC. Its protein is CASSFPRGETQYF. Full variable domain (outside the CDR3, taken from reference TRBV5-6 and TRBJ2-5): DAGVTQSPTHLIKTRGQQVTLRCSPKSGHDTVSWYQQALGQGPQFIFQYYEEEERQRGNFPDRFSGHQFPNYSSELNVNALLLGDSALYLCASSFPRGETQYFGPGTRLLVL.

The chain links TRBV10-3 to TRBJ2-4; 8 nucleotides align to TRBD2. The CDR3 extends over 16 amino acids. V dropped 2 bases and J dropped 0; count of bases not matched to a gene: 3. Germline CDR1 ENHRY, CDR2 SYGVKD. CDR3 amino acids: CAISEVSGVAKNIQYF. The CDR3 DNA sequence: TGTGCCATCAGTGAGGTTAGCGGGGTAGCCAAAAACATTCAGTACTTC.

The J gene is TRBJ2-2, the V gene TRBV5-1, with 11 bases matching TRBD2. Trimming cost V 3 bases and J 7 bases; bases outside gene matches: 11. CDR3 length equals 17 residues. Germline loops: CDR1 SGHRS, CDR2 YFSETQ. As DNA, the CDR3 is TGCGCCAGCAGCTCTCTTAGCGGGGGGGCCGGTAGCGGGGAGCTGTTTTTT. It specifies CASSSLSGGAGSGELFF. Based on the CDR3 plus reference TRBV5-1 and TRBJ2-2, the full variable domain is KAGVTQTPRYLIKTRGQQVTLSCSPISGHRSVSWYQQTPGQGLQFLFEYFSETQRNKGNFPGRFSGRQFSNSRSEMNVSTLELGDSALYLCASSSLSGGAGSGELFFGEGSRLTVL.

Written as DNA, the CDR3 is TGTGCCAGCAGCTTCCAGCGGGGGGGCACCGGGGAGCTGTTTTTT. Amino acid sequence: CASSFQRGGTGELFF. The rearrangement uses TRBV5-4 and TRBJ2-2, with 10 bases aligning to TRBD2. The V gene's germline CDR1 is SGHNT and CDR2 YYREEE (reference sequence). The CDR3 spans 15 residues. V lost 2 bases, J lost 4 bases, and 2 bases stayed unmatched.

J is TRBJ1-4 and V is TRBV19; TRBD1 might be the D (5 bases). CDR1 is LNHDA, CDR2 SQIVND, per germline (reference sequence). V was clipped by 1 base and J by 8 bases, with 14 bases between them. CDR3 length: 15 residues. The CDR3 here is CASSIVKGPEEKLFF. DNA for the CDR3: TGTGCCAGTAGTATAGTAAAGGGGCCGGAGGAAAAACTGTTTTTT.

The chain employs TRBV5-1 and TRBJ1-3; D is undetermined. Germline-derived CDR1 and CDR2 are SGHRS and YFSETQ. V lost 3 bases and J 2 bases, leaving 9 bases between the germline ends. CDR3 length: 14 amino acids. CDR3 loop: CASSSGVAGNTIYF. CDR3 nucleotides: TGCGCCAGCAGCTCCGGGGTAGCTGGAAACACCATATATTTT.

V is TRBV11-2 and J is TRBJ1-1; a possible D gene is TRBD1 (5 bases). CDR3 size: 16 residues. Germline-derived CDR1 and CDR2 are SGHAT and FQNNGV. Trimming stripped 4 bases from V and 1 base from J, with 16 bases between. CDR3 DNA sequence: TGTGCCAGCAGCTCCCTGCCTCCAGACAGGAACACTGAAGCTTTCTTT. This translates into CASSSLPPDRNTEAFF.

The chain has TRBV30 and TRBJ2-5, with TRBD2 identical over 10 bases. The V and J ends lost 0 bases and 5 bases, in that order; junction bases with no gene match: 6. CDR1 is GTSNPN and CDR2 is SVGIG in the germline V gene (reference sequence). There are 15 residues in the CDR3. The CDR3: CAWSVSGGAVETQYF. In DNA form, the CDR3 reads TGTGCCTGGAGTGTCAGCGGGGGGGCCGTGGAGACCCAGTACTTC. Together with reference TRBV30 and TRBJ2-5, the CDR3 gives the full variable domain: SQTIHQWPATLVQPVGSPLSLECTVEGTSNPNLYWYRQAAGRGLQLLFYSVGIGQISSEVPQNLSASRPQDRQFILSSKKLLLSDSGFYLCAWSVSGGAVETQYFGPGTRLLVL.

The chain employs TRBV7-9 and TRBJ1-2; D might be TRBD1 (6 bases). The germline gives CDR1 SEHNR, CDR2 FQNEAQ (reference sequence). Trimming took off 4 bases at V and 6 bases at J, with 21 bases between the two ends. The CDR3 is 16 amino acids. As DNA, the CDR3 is TGTGCCAGCAGCTCCTCCAGCTTCCGGGACAAGAATGGCTACACCTTC. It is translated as CASSSSSFRDKNGYTF.